The 15 T cell receptor beta chains below come from one sample, sequenced in a study of shared clonotypes between healthy human individuals (TCRdb year 2020). To prepare the library, the immunoSEQ multiplex PCR assay was applied. The table comes from immuneACCESS by way of TCRdb, which keeps in-frame sequences with V and J called. Part of the clones is missing from these tables; in studies checked, under half for an unresolved V gene and the rest for unknown reasons. The sample table shows about 1.1 million clones, and 70% to 80% are seen once. About 0.89% of the sample lies in the top ten. The sample comprised memory CD4+ T cells from PBMCs. Reading the label with the study, this specimen's cell subset or site is: CD45RA-negative fraction. These TCRs come from a man aged 18 to 35 in good health. Some clones in this sample may be carry-over from other donors' samples.

The rearrangement links TRBV4-2 to TRBJ2-1; D is undetermined. Germline V gene data show CDR1 as LGHNA and CDR2 as YNFKEQ. V lost 1 base, J lost 15 bases, and 16 bases lay in between. This CDR3 is built from 13 residues. CDR3 amino acids: CASSQGENTVGFF. CDR3 nucleotide sequence: TGTGCCAGCAGCCAAGGAGAGAACACTGTTGGGTTCTTC.

Notes on this clone: Other DNA sequences within the sample encode an identical CDR3. The chain links TRBV19 to TRBJ2-6; tentatively, D is TRBD2 (6 bases). The CDR3 extends over 15 amino acids. Trimming took off 3 bases at V and 4 bases at J, with 10 bases between the two ends. Germline CDR1 and CDR2: LNHDA and SQIVND (reference sequence). Here the CDR3 DNA reads TGTGCCAGTAGTATCGGGGGACCCGGGGCCAACGTCCTGACTTTC. It codes for CASSIGGPGANVLTF.

The chain carries TRBV19 and TRBJ2-7; possibly TRBD1 for D (7 bases). This CDR3 is 16 amino acids long. V was shortened by 7 bases and J by 7 bases, with 26 bases between the two germline ends. Germline-derived CDR1 and CDR2 are LNHDA and SQIVND (reference sequence). CDR3 bases: TGTGCCAGTACCCCGACAGGGAGGTCCAACCTTAAGGAGCAGTACTTC. This translates into CASTPTGRSNLKEQYF. Looking up the rest from reference TRBV19 and TRBJ2-7 gives the full variable domain: DGGITQSPKYLFRKEGQNVTLSCEQNLNHDAMYWYRQDPGQGLRLIYYSQIVNDFQKGDIAEGYSVSREKKESFPLTVTSAQKNPTAFYLCASTPTGRSNLKEQYFGPGTRLTVT.

Regarding this clone: The identical CDR3 is also encoded by other nucleotide sequences in the sample. The chain links TRBV19 to TRBJ2-2, with D unclear. Between the trimmed V and J ends, which lost 5 bases and 5 bases, there was a span of 3 bases. Germline CDR1 reads LNHDA; CDR2 reads SQIVND (reference sequence). The CDR3 is 11 residues long. Written as DNA, the CDR3 is TGTGCCAGTAGTCCGACCGGGGAGCTGTTTTTT. Its translation: CASSPTGELFF.

The V and J genes are TRBV28 and TRBJ2-1; 11 positions agree with TRBD2. The germline V gene has CDR1 MDHEN and CDR2 SYDVKM. The CDR3 totals 15 residues. V was pared by 3 bases and J by 6 bases, with 4 bases of the junction left unmatched. This CDR3 reads CASSLPLAGGNEQFF. CDR3 nucleotide sequence: TGTGCCAGCAGTTTGCCCCTAGCGGGAGGCAATGAGCAGTTCTTC.

The chain carries TRBV6-1 and TRBJ2-1, with 8 positions matching TRBD1. Looked up from germline, CDR1 is MNHNS and CDR2 is SASEGT. The CDR3 covers 15 residues. V trimming: 3 bases; J trimming: 3 bases; junction bases outside the gene matches: 4. The CDR3 region is CASSERTGFYNEQFF. In DNA form, the CDR3 reads TGTGCCAGCAGTGAGAGGACAGGGTTCTACAATGAGCAGTTCTTC.

V is TRBV23-1 and J is TRBJ1-5; D unclear. TRBV23-1 carries the ORF label, with uncertain function. Trimming left V 6 bases short and J 6 bases short, with 6 bases between. The CDR3 has 11 amino acids. The CDR3 sequence: CASSNTQPQHF. CDR3 coding DNA: TGCGCCAGCAGCAACACTCAGCCCCAGCATTTT.

This sequence joins TRBV29-1 and TRBJ2-3, with 14 bases matching TRBD2. CDR3 length: 14 amino acids. Germline-derived CDR1 and CDR2 are SQVTM and ANQGSEA. The ends lost 7 bases at V and 11 bases at J; junction bases unmatched: 11. CDR3: CSAGGTSGSIKQYF. Written as DNA, the CDR3 is TGCAGCGCCGGCGGGACTAGCGGGAGTATAAAGCAGTATTTT.

The genes are TRBV10-3 and TRBJ2-2; possible D gene TRBD1, 6 bases. V lost 4 bases and J lost 0, with 12 bases in between. The CDR3 runs 16 residues. Germline loops: CDR1 ENHRY, CDR2 SYGVKD. The CDR3 is CAISAGTSTNTGELFF. The DNA for the CDR3 is TGTGCCATCAGTGCCGGGACATCCACGAACACCGGGGAGCTGTTTTTT.

The chain recombines TRBV5-1 with TRBJ2-1; D call uncertain. This CDR3 has 15 residues. Looked up from germline, CDR1 is SGHRS and CDR2 is YFSETQ. V lost 3 bases and J 0 bases, leaving 10 bases between the germline ends. In DNA form, the CDR3 reads TGCGCCAGCAGCTCCGAGCCAAGCTCCTACAATGAGCAGTTCTTC. Its protein is CASSSEPSSYNEQFF.

V gene TRBV15 combines with J gene TRBJ1-4; 7 bases fit TRBD1. The CDR3 spans 15 residues. Germline V gene data show CDR1 as LNHNV and CDR2 as YYDKDF (reference sequence). Trimming at V came to 5 bases and at J to 4 bases, leaving 7 bases not matched to a gene. The CDR3 sequence: CATSDLGQFNEKLFF. CDR3 sequence (DNA): TGTGCCACCAGCGACCTGGGACAGTTTAATGAAAAACTGTTTTTT.

V usage is TRBV2 and J usage is TRBJ2-1; D unclear. The CDR3 consists of 12 residues. Per germline, CDR1 SNHLY and CDR2 FYNNEI. V was cut by 3 bases and J by 10 bases, with 10 bases left in between. The CDR3 nucleotides are TGTGCCAGCAGTGAGAGGAGTAGCGAGCAGTTCTTC. Protein: CASSERSSEQFF. Looking up the rest from reference TRBV2 and TRBJ2-1 gives the full variable domain: EPEVTQTPSHQVTQMGQEVILRCVPISNHLYFYWYRQILGQKVEFLVSFYNNEISEKSEIFDDQFSVERPDGSNFTLKIRSTKLEDSAMYFCASSERSSEQFFGPGTRLTVL.

Notes on this clone: The sample contains more than one DNA sequence encoding this CDR3. V gene TRBV18 combines with J gene TRBJ1-2; TRBD1 matches 7 bases. The germline V gene has CDR1 KGHSH and CDR2 LQKENI. The CDR3 runs 13 residues. The junction had 6 bases not matched to a gene; V was cut back by 3 bases and J by 8 bases. The CDR3 here is CASSPRQGEGYTF. The CDR3 DNA reads as TGTGCCAGCTCACCTAGACAGGGTGAAGGCTACACCTTC.

This chain joins TRBV6-1 and TRBJ1-2; TRBD1 aligns across 7 bases. Germline CDR1 MNHNS, CDR2 SASEGT. This CDR3 region has 14 residues. Trimming removed 1 base from V and 5 bases from J; junction bases left unmatched: 4. The CDR3 DNA follows: TGTGCCAGCAGTGAAGTAGGGGGCGCTTATGGCTACACCTTC. Translation: CASSEVGGAYGYTF.

This chain connects TRBV6-1 to TRBJ2-2; 10 positions match TRBD1. The V gene's germline CDR1 is MNHNS and CDR2 SASEGT. Unmatched junction bases numbered 8, after V lost 4 bases and J lost 6 bases. This CDR3 comprises 16 residues. CDR3 DNA: TGTGCCAGCAGTGTTTATGGACAGGGGGTTCCCGGGGAGCTGTTTTTT. Its translation is CASSVYGQGVPGELFF.